This T cell receptor beta chain was captured in a study of T cell repertoires in ileal Crohn's disease. Study summary: Surgery for a complication: stricturing in approximately 60%, penetrating in about 40%.

Time point denoted: neoterminal ileum biopsy at postoperative endoscopy, about 6 months after surgery. Eligibility required adulthood, ileal or ileocolonic Crohn's disease and indicated ileocolonic resection. Method: immunoSEQ multiplex PCR; TCRdb's copy keeps in-frame clones and lacks some. The data show some 3,000 clones, 69% seen once. The germline CDR1 and CDR2 sequences are SEHNR and FQNEAQ (reference sequence). CDR3 length: 16 amino acids. V shed 5 bases, J shed 0 bases, and the junction held 8 bases outside the gene matches. What was sequenced was ileal tissue. The rearrangement joins TRBV7-9 to TRBJ2-7; 9 positions match TRBD2. This clonotype originated in an adult with Crohn's disease. CDR3 bases: TGTGCCAGCAGCCCTCTTGAGCGGGGGGTCTCCTACGAGCAGTACTTC. This codes for CASSPLERGVSYEQYF. The full variable domain, with the rest looked up from reference TRBV7-9 and TRBJ2-7, is DTGVSQNPRHKITKRGQNVTFRCDPISEHNRLYWYRQTLGQGPEFLTYFQNEAQLEKSRLLSDRFSAERPKGSFSTLEIQRTEQGDSAMYLCASSPLERGVSYEQYFGPGTRLTVT.